This T cell receptor (beta chain) was obtained from a study of CD8 T cells in Susac syndrome. The CDR3 sequence is 14 residues long. V was pared by 4 bases and J by 6 bases, with 5 bases of the junction left unmatched. Looked up from germline, CDR1 is LGHDT and CDR2 is YNNKEL (reference sequence). An amount of RNA that ranged from roughly 0.5 to 1 ug was reverse transcribed with random hexamers. TCRdb fed the immunoSEQ multiplex PCR reads into MiXCR, producing one record per CDR3 protein. Of about 180,000 distinct CDR3 sequences in the sample, roughly 94% were seen once. The specimen sequenced was CD4+ T cells from PBMCs. The clonotype originates from a human donor with Susac syndrome. The chain carries TRBV3-1 and TRBJ1-4; 7 bases are shared with TRBD1. The CDR3: CASSPTGIHEKLFF. DNA for the CDR3: TGTGCCAGCAGCCCGACAGGGATCCATGAAAAACTGTTTTTT.